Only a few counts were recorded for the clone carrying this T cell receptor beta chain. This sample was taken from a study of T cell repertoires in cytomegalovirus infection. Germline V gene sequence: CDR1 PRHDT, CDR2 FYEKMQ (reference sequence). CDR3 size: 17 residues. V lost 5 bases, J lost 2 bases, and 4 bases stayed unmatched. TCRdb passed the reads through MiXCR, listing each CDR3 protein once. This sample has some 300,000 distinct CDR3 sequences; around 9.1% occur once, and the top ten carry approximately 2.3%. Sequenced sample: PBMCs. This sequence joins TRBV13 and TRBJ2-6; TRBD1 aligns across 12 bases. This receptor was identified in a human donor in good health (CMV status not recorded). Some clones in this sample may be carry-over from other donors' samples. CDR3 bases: TGTGCCAGCAGCGCCCGGGACAGGGGGCCTGGGGCCAACGTCCTGACTTTC. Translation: CASSARDRGPGANVLTF. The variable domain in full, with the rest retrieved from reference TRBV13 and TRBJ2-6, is AAGVIQSPRHLIKEKRETATLKCYPIPRHDTVYWYQQGPGQDPQFLISFYEKMQSDKGSIPDRFSAQQFSDYHSELNMSSLELGDSALYFCASSARDRGPGANVLTFGAGSRLTVL.